The rows below give T cell receptor beta chains drawn from one sample of a study of T cells in Graves' hyperthyroidism and ophthalmopathy. MiXCR, applied by TCRdb to the multiplex PCR reads, yields one record per CDR3 protein. Counted here are 400,000 to 500,000 distinct CDR3 sequences, about an eighth occurring once; the ten biggest clones make up around 5.3%. Sample: blood. These receptors came from a woman aged 18 to 35 with Graves' hyperthyroidism. CDR3s include the opening cysteine and the closing phenylalanine or tryptophan. The order of the fields is J gene, clone size, D gene, V gene, CDR3 protein, CDR3 DNA. The D gene is left open where the match is weak. Size values are once, few and many counts, or a class for expanded clones, and some rows have none.

J: TRBJ2-7; size: many; D: TRBD2; V: TRBV27; CDR3: CASSFLSGSRAYEQYF; DNA: TGTGCCAGCAGTTTCCTTAGCGGGAGTCGCGCCTACGAGCAGTACTTC
J: TRBJ2-3; size: NA; D: TRBD2; V: TRBV5-6; CDR3: CASSLDWEGPLTDTQYF; DNA: TGTGCCAGCAGCTTGGATTGGGAGGGCCCGCTGACAGATACGCAGTATTTT
J: TRBJ2-2; size: NA; D: TRBD2; V: TRBV4-2; CDR3: CASTRGLADTPGELFF; DNA: TGTGCCAGCACCCGGGGACTAGCGGATACCCCCGGGGAGCTGTTTTTT
J: TRBJ1-6; size: NA; D: TRBD1; V: TRBV18; CDR3: CASSPGQGATYNSPLHF; DNA: TGTGCCAGCTCACCGGGACAGGGGGCGACGTATAATTCACCCCTCCACTTT
J: TRBJ2-2; size: NA; D: NA; V: TRBV4-1; CDR3: CASSQVADNTGELFF; DNA: TGCGCCAGCAGCCAAGTTGCAGACAACACCGGGGAGCTGTTTTTT
J: TRBJ2-5; size: many; D: NA; V: TRBV7-3; CDR3: CASSLRGRELSETQYF; DNA: TGTGCCAGCAGCTTACGTGGCAGGGAATTGTCAGAGACCCAGTACTTC
J: TRBJ2-7; size: few; D: TRBD1; V: TRBV12-5; CDR3: CASVPPPGQGFNEQYF; DNA: TGTGCTAGTGTTCCACCGCCGGGACAGGGTTTTAACGAGCAGTACTTC
J: TRBJ1-2; size: NA; D: TRBD1; V: TRBV19; CDR3: CASSLTQTGLCGYTF; DNA: TGTGCCAGTAGCCTCACGCAGACAGGGCTCTGTGGCTACACCTTC
J: TRBJ2-6; size: many; D: NA; V: TRBV15; CDR3: CATSRDRGSGANVLTF; DNA: TGTGCCACCAGCAGAGACAGGGGTTCTGGGGCCAACGTCCTGACTTTC
J: TRBJ2-3; size: many; D: TRBD2; V: TRBV9; CDR3: CASSTRTSGSADTQYF; DNA: TGTGCCAGCAGCACCCGGACTAGCGGGAGCGCAGATACGCAGTATTTT
J: TRBJ2-6; size: many; D: NA; V: TRBV12-3/TRBV12-4; CDR3: CASSRSGANVLTF; DNA: TGTGCCAGCAGTCGATCGGGGGCCAACGTCCTGACTTTC
J: TRBJ2-1; size: NA; D: TRBD2; V: TRBV9; CDR3: CASSSSGGSRDEQFF; DNA: TGTGCCAGCAGCTCTAGCGGGGGTTCGAGAGATGAGCAGTTCTTC
J: TRBJ1-5; size: many; D: NA; V: TRBV12-3/TRBV12-4; CDR3: CASSLQDFQPQHF; DNA: TGTGCCAGCAGTTTACAGGATTTTCAGCCCCAGCATTTT
J: TRBJ2-1; size: few; D: TRBD2; V: TRBV9; CDR3: CASSVGAGGTYNEQFF; DNA: TGTGCCAGCAGCGTAGGAGCGGGAGGGACCTACAATGAGCAGTTCTTC
J: TRBJ2-7; size: few; D: NA; V: TRBV7-7; CDR3: CASTPLAGRDLEQYF; DNA: TGTGCTAGCACCCCTTTGGCAGGAAGGGACCTCGAGCAGTACTTC
J: TRBJ2-7; size: many; D: NA; V: TRBV28; CDR3: CASSFSRAGDYEQYF; DNA: TGTGCCAGCAGTTTTTCAAGGGCAGGAGACTACGAGCAGTACTTC
J: TRBJ2-3; size: many; D: NA; V: TRBV20-1; CDR3: CSAIFDRAFTDTQYF; DNA: TGCAGTGCTATTTTCGACAGAGCTTTCACAGATACGCAGTATTTT
J: TRBJ1-1; size: NA; D: NA; V: TRBV7-6; CDR3: CASSTRAEDTEAFF; DNA: TGTGCCAGCAGCACTAGGGCGGAGGACACTGAAGCTTTCTTT
J: TRBJ2-7; size: NA; D: NA; V: TRBV4-3; CDR3: CASSQGQGNYEQYF; DNA: TGCGCCAGCAGCCAAGGGCAGGGGAACTACGAGCAGTACTTC
J: TRBJ2-1; size: NA; D: NA; V: TRBV6-1; CDR3: CASSPFSGDYNEQFF; DNA: TGTGCCAGCAGCCCTTTTAGCGGCGATTACAATGAGCAGTTCTTC
J: TRBJ2-7; size: many; D: TRBD1; V: TRBV20-1; CDR3: CSARVGGTGGVREQYF; DNA: TGCAGTGCTAGAGTTGGTGGGACAGGGGGGGTTCGCGAGCAGTACTTC
J: TRBJ2-7; size: many; D: TRBD2; V: TRBV6-1; CDR3: CASSRTSGSVEQYF; DNA: TGTGCCAGCAGTCGGACTAGCGGGAGTGTCGAGCAGTACTTC
J: TRBJ2-1; size: many; D: NA; V: TRBV27; CDR3: CASGRDPNEQFF; DNA: TGTGCCAGCGGCCGGGACCCCAATGAGCAGTTCTTC
J: TRBJ2-2; size: NA; D: TRBD2; V: TRBV6-6; CDR3: CASSYSPSGSGTGELFF; DNA: TGTGCCAGCAGTTACTCGCCGAGCGGGAGTGGTACCGGGGAGCTGTTTTTT
J: TRBJ2-3; size: NA; D: TRBD2; V: TRBV20-1; CDR3: CSAREAGGTDTQYF; DNA: TGCAGTGCTAGAGAAGCGGGGGGCACAGATACGCAGTATTTT
J: TRBJ1-3; size: NA; D: TRBD1; V: TRBV9; CDR3: CASSVTGGGNTIYF; DNA: TGTGCCAGCAGCGTAACAGGGGGAGGAAACACCATATATTTT
J: TRBJ1-1; size: many; D: NA; V: TRBV4-1; CDR3: CASSQVDMGWVTTEAFF; DNA: TGCGCCAGCAGCCAAGTCGATATGGGTTGGGTAACCACTGAAGCTTTCTTT
J: TRBJ2-5; size: many; D: TRBD2; V: TRBV11-2; CDR3: CASSLTNSGISKNTQYF; DNA: TGTGCCAGCAGCTTAACTAATAGCGGGATAAGTAAAAATACCCAGTACTTC
J: TRBJ2-2; size: few; D: NA; V: TRBV6-2/TRBV6-3; CDR3: CASSRSGINTGELFF; DNA: TGTGCCAGCTCACGTTCAGGGATAAACACCGGGGAGCTGTTTTTT
J: TRBJ2-7; size: many; D: NA; V: TRBV7-9; CDR3: CASSFTTAYEQYF; DNA: TGTGCCAGCAGCTTCACAACCGCTTACGAGCAGTACTTC
J: TRBJ2-3; size: many; D: TRBD2; V: TRBV7-2; CDR3: CASSLGTSGGLYTQYF; DNA: TGTGCCAGCAGCTTAGGGACTAGCGGAGGCCTCTATACGCAGTATTTT
J: TRBJ1-1; size: many; D: NA; V: TRBV5-1; CDR3: CASSLGGQNTEAFF; DNA: TGCGCCAGCAGCTTGGGAGGGCAGAACACTGAAGCTTTCTTT
J: TRBJ2-3; size: NA; D: NA; V: TRBV19; CDR3: CASRSTESTDTQYF; DNA: TGTGCCAGTAGGTCGACAGAAAGCACAGATACGCAGTATTTT
J: TRBJ2-1; size: many; D: TRBD2; V: TRBV24-1; CDR3: CATSDPLAGDYNEQFF; DNA: TGTGCCACCAGTGATCCACTAGCGGGAGACTACAATGAGCAGTTCTTC
J: TRBJ2-7; size: many; D: TRBD1; V: TRBV7-8; CDR3: CASSLGVTGKPYEQYF; DNA: TGTGCCAGCAGCTTGGGTGTGACAGGGAAGCCCTACGAGCAGTACTTC
J: TRBJ2-1; size: NA; D: TRBD1; V: TRBV12-3/TRBV12-4; CDR3: CASSLNRDRVYNEQFF; DNA: TGTGCCAGCAGTCTCAACCGGGACAGGGTATACAATGAGCAGTTCTTC
J: TRBJ2-5; size: many; D: TRBD2; V: TRBV7-6; CDR3: CASSLSASGRSGETQYF; DNA: TGTGCCAGCAGCTTATCCGCTAGCGGGAGGTCGGGGGAGACCCAGTACTTC
J: TRBJ1-5; size: NA; D: NA; V: TRBV27; CDR3: CASRPPDSDQPQHF; DNA: TGTGCCAGCAGACCGCCGGACAGCGATCAGCCCCAGCATTTT
J: TRBJ1-3; size: few; D: NA; V: TRBV4-2; CDR3: CASSQKDVYGNTIYF; DNA: TGTGCCAGCAGCCAGAAAGACGTTTATGGAAACACCATATATTTT
J: TRBJ1-1; size: many; D: NA; V: TRBV27; CDR3: CASSLSWATEAFF; DNA: TGTGCCAGCAGTTTATCTTGGGCGACTGAAGCTTTCTTT
J: TRBJ2-3; size: many; D: TRBD2; V: TRBV12-3/TRBV12-4; CDR3: CASSTTSGRTDTQYF; DNA: TGTGCCAGCAGCACGACTAGCGGGAGAACAGATACGCAGTATTTT
J: TRBJ1-4; size: many; D: NA; V: TRBV10-3; CDR3: CAISESSGRGGEKLFF; DNA: TGTGCCATCAGTGAGTCGAGCGGCAGAGGTGGTGAAAAACTGTTTTTT
J: TRBJ1-1; size: NA; D: TRBD1; V: TRBV24-1; CDR3: CATRSGGGTEAFF; DNA: TGTGCCACCAGGTCAGGGGGTGGCACTGAAGCTTTCTTT
J: TRBJ1-5; size: many; D: TRBD1; V: TRBV10-3; CDR3: CAISQGDGGQPQHF; DNA: TGTGCCATCAGTCAGGGGGACGGCGGTCAGCCCCAGCATTTT